This T cell receptor (beta chain) came from a study of vaccination and CD4 T cells after COVID-19. Study in general: Post-COVID samples were collected a median roughly 3 months following diagnosis, spanning 35 to 161.

In its sample, this clonotype was seen once. The antigen remains unidentified. The sample's treatment: approximately 9-day PBMC culture with coronavirus spike peptide pools or control peptides (ViraFEST assay). Germline V CDR1 and CDR2: MNHEY, SVGEGT. Trimming removed 5 bases from V and 1 base from J, with 11 bases in between. The CDR3 has 14 residues. The Oncomine TCR Beta short-read assay sequenced DNA from cultured CD4+ T cells. Each CDR3 protein gets one entry after TCRdb re-called the PCR reads with MiXCR. The sample includes about 18,000 distinct CDR3 sequences, roughly 60% of them seen just once. Study results and limitations: Median SARS-CoV-2-reactive clonotype numbers went from about 20 to 38; this increase was not significant.

This clonotype originated in a human donor who had recovered from COVID-19. V usage is TRBV6-2 or TRBV6-3 and J usage is TRBJ1-1, with D possibly being TRBD1 (6 bases). The material was CD4+ T cells from blood, cultured in vitro, obtained after SARS-CoV-2 vaccination. The CDR3 loop is CASSPGQQNTEAFF. CDR3 nucleotides: TGTGCCAGCAGTCCGGGACAACAGAACACTGAAGCTTTCTTT.